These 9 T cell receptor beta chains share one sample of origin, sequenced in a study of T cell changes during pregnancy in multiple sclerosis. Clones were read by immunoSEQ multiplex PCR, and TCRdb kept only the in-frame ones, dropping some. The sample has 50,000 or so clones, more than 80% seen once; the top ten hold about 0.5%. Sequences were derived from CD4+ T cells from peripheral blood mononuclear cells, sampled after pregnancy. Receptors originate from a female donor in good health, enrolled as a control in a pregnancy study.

The CDR3, as DNA: TGTGCCACCCGAATGAGGGGGCAGGGGGCCGGGAGTGGCTACACCTTC. Translating it yields CATRMRGQGAGSGYTF. V usage is TRBV5-6 and J usage is TRBJ1-2; TRBD1 matches at 8 bases. After removal of 9 bases from V and 7 bases from J, the junction contained 20 bases not matched to a gene. Germline values: CDR1 SGHDT, CDR2 YYEEEE. This CDR3 comprises 16 residues.

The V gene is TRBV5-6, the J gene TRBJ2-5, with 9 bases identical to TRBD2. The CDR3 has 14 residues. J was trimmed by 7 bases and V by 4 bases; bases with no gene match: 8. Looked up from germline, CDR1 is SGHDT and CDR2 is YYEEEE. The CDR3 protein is CASSAAGGPWTQYF. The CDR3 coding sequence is TGTGCCAGCAGCGCCGCGGGGGGGCCATGGACCCAGTACTTC.

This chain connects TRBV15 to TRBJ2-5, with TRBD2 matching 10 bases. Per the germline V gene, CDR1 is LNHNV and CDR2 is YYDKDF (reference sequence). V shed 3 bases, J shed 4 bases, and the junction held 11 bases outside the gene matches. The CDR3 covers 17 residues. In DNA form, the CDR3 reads TGTGCCACCAGCAGCTTTTCAGCGGGGGGGCCGGGAGAGACCCAGTACTTC. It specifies CATSSFSAGGPGETQYF.

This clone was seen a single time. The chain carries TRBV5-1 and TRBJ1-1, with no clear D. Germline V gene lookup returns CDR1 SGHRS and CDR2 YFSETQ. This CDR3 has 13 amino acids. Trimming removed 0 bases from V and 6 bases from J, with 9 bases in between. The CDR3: CASSLEVGAEAFF. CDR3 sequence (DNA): TGCGCCAGCAGCTTGGAGGTCGGGGCTGAAGCTTTCTTT.

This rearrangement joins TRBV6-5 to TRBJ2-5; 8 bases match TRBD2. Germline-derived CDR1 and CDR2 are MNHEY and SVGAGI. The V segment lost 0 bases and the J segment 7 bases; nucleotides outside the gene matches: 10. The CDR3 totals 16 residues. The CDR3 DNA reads TGTGCCAGCAGTTACTCCGGACTAGCTGGGTCTTGGACCCAGTACTTC. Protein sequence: CASSYSGLAGSWTQYF.

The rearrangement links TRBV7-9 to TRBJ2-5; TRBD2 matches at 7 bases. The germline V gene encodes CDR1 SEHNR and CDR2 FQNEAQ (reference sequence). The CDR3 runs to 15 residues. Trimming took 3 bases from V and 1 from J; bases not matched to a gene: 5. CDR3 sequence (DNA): TGTGCCAGCAGCTTCGGCGGGGGTACCCAAGAGACCCAGTACTTC. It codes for CASSFGGGTQETQYF.

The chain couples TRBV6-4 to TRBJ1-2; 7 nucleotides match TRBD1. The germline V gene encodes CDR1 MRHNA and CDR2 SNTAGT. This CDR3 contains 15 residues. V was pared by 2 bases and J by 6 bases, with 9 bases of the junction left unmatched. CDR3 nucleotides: TGTGCCAGCAGTGACCAGGCAGGGGGGTTGAATGGCTACACCTTC. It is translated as CASSDQAGGLNGYTF.

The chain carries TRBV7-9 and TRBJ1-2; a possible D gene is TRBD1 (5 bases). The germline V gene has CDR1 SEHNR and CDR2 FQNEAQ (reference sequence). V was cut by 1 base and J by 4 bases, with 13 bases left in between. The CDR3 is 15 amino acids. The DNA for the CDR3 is TGTGCCAGCAGCTTAGATCAGGGTGTCAGCTATGGCTACACCTTC. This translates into CASSLDQGVSYGYTF. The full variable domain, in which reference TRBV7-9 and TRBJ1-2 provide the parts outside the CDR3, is DTGVSQNPRHKITKRGQNVTFRCDPISEHNRLYWYRQTLGQGPEFLTYFQNEAQLEKSRLLSDRFSAERPKGSFSTLEIQRTEQGDSAMYLCASSLDQGVSYGYTFGSGTRLTVV.

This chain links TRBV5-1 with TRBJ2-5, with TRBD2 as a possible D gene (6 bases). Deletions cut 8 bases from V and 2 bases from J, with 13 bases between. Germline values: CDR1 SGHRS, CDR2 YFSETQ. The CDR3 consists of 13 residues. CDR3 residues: CASRETSQETQYF. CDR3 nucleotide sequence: TGCGCCAGTCGGGAGACTTCACAAGAGACCCAGTACTTC.